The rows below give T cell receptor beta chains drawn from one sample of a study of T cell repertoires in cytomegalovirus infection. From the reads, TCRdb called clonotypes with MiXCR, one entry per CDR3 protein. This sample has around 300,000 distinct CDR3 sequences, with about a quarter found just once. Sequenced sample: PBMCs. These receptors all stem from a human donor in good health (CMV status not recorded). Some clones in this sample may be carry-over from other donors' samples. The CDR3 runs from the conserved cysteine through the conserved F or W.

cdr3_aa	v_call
CASSILPLTSGRHYEQYF	TRBV19
CASSLVSVGELFF	TRBV11-2
CAIRDESGGPYEQYF	TRBV10-3
CASSDRENSPLHF	TRBV2
CASSLKAPANTGELFF	TRBV7-2
CASSFSAQGVNTGELFF	TRBV7-2
CATSRDKISYTEAFF	TRBV15
CATKTGTGNSPLHF	TRBV6-8
CASSLNDRGLSPLHF	TRBV7-4
CAISELQDSNQPQHF	TRBV10-3
CASISSGRYEQYF	TRBV28
CASKVSDRTEAFF	TRBV2
CASSPGGGQFF	TRBV7-2
CASRTSGGAETQYF	TRBV2
CASSLEASGRQDTQYF	TRBV5-4
CASSSGPEWSQYF	TRBV7-2
CASSLAHSDNEQFF	TRBV7-2
CASSLVSGTYNEQFF	TRBV7-2
CAISGQGRNYEQYF	TRBV10-3
CASSFWDRDEQYF	TRBV12-3/TRBV12-4
CTSSLETTSPLHF	TRBV5-1
CASSYATRSYNEQFF	TRBV6-6
CAISGGQDNYGYTF	TRBV10-3
CASSVRTSGMNTGELFF	TRBV7-2
CASSLGQPSSGNTIYF	TRBV7-8
CASSTFRGNSPLHF	TRBV5-5
CAWSPGGKTQYF	TRBV30
CSVTGLAGAGETQYF	TRBV20-1
CSVEDGILGGEQFF	TRBV29-1
CASSQVAGENTEAFF	TRBV14
CSVSRTGGRYNSPLHF	TRBV20-1
CASSFTIYNSPLHF	TRBV7-2
CASSRSDGFTEAFF	TRBV11-3
CASSFSMRETEQFF	TRBV7-2
CASSQGRLAGGNTGELFF	TRBV4-1
CSASGRLSEQFF	TRBV20-1
CATSTRRGGVETQYF	TRBV15
CASSLGHGGSTEAFF	TRBV12-3/TRBV12-4
CAISERAGDEDTQYF	TRBV10-3
CASSLGGGTSYNEQFF	TRBV11-3
CSAQTTGHQETQYF	TRBV20-1
CASSPGLAGEQFF	TRBV7-2
CASSLEGQNYGYTF	TRBV5-1
CASTPTGGDEKLFF	TRBV12-3/TRBV12-4
CASAKSGTTYNEQFF	TRBV2
CASQGIEYNEQFF	TRBV5-5
CASSSARPKLSYNEQFF	TRBV7-6
CSARVGSGSTDTQYF	TRBV20-1
CASSVGRTIRGEKLFF	TRBV25-1